The 3 T cell receptor beta chains in this list originate from one sample, sequenced in a study of cytomegalovirus exposure and HLA in healthy donors (dated by TCRdb to about 2017). The protocol used for the library was the immunoSEQ multiplex PCR assay. The multiplex PCR relied on a mix of 60 forward primers for TCR Vbeta segments and 13 reverse primers for TCR Jbeta segments. TCRdb carries this immuneACCESS record with in-frame sequences only. Its versions omit some clonotypes, under half of them owing to an unresolved V gene in the studies checked, with the rest unexplained. The sample data list about 150,000 clones, and 73% of these were observed just once. 5% to 5.5% of the sample is held by the ten biggest clonotypes. Sequenced sample: PBMCs. These receptors all come from a woman younger than 35 in good health and CMV-seropositive.

DNA for the CDR3: TGTGCCACCAGCAGAGACAACAGGGATGATCAGCCCCAGCATTTT. Its protein product is CATSRDNRDDQPQHF. This sequence joins TRBV15 and TRBJ1-5, with a tentative D call TRBD1 (6 bases). CDR1 LNHNV and CDR2 YYDKDF come from the germline V gene (reference sequence). CDR3 length: 15 amino acids. With 0 bases removed from V and 5 bases from J, the gap between germline ends came to 11 bases.

This chain connects TRBV18 to TRBJ1-1; unclear D gene. Trimming removed 2 bases at V and 7 bases at J, with 8 bases between. The length of the CDR3 is 12 residues. Germline CDR1 reads KGHSH; CDR2 reads LQKENI. CDR3 nucleotide sequence: TGTGCCAGCTCACCAAACTTGAGTGAAGCTTTCTTT. Its translation: CASSPNLSEAFF.

V gene TRBV5-1 combines with J gene TRBJ2-5; TRBD2 aligns across 11 bases. This CDR3 is built from 17 residues. The V segment lost 4 bases and the J segment 5 bases; nucleotides outside the gene matches: 13. Looked up from germline, CDR1 is SGHRS and CDR2 is YFSETQ. The DNA for the CDR3 is TGCGCCAGCAGCCCAGGGATTAGCGGGGGGGTTTTGGAGACCCAGTACTTC. Translation: CASSPGISGGVLETQYF.